Sequencing of this T cell receptor beta chain was carried out in a study of OX40 agonist ivuxolimab in advanced cancers. For the study at large: At doses from 0.01 to 10 mg/kg, patients were given intravenous ivuxolimab every 2 weeks.

Only in-frame clones appear in the TCRdb table, and some are missing; sequencing was by immunoSEQ multiplex PCR. The table includes tens of thousands of clones, more than 90% detected once. Trimming stripped 3 bases from V and 3 bases from J, with 14 bases between. CDR1 LNHNV and CDR2 YYDKDF come from the germline V gene (reference sequence). CDR3 length equals 16 residues. Whole-study results and caveats: CD8+ T cells showed, on average, more clonal expansion than CD4+ cells. It was also the case that some nonresponders had low normalized T-cell clonal expansion. No antigen was identified for the clonally expanded peripheral T cells.

To note about this clone: Its antigen is unidentified.

This chain links TRBV15 with TRBJ2-2, with a possible D match to TRBD1 (6 bases). The material sequenced was CD4+ or CD8+ T cells sorted from blood, taken in a trial of the OX40 agonist ivuxolimab. This TCR was sampled from an adult with an advanced solid tumor such as melanoma, head and neck, liver or kidney cancer. The CDR3 sequence: CATSRSQGSDTGELFF. CDR3 DNA: TGTGCCACCAGCAGGTCCCAGGGGTCGGACACCGGGGAGCTGTTTTTT.